This is a list of T cell receptor beta chains from one sample in a study of technical replicates of blood from a few donors. Here immunoSEQ multiplex PCR was the method, and the copy in TCRdb shows in-frame clones only, minus some. The sample has about 76,000 clones, under 95% seen once. The source material was T cells isolated from PBMCs. These TCRs come from a human donor in good health. Each CDR3 is given without its conserved first and last residue. A D gene is named only where the DNA matches it firmly. The size of a clone is reported for some rows only, either as once, few or many, or as a class for expanded clones.

D	size	V	CDR3
NA	NA	TRBV7-3	ASSLSIETDTQY
TRBD1	NA	TRBV9	ASSALDREVETQY
TRBD1	NA	TRBV28	AAGDSYYEQY
TRBD1	NA	TRBV7-9	ASSKILGDREFGDTQY
TRBD1	NA	TRBV7-9	ASSLGQGGTYRAF
NA	NA	TRBV28	ASSFVSAHGYT
NA	NA	TRBV2	ASRVEGDTGELF
TRBD2	NA	TRBV30	AWRLGLAGGVSAQY
NA	NA	TRBV6-6	ASTHYRGSTDTQY
TRBD2	NA	TRBV6-5	ASSFTSGRSEQF
NA	NA	TRBV6-6	ASISDGGTEAF
NA	NA	TRBV2	ASSEELGGETQY
NA	NA	TRBV2	ASSVSGGVYGYT
TRBD1	NA	TRBV30	AWDRVSYNEQF
NA	NA	TRBV4-1	ASSQALVGGDSNQPQH
TRBD2	NA	TRBV7-9	ASSSEAGLAVYEQY
NA	NA	TRBV5-4	ASSFRGLQDYGYT
TRBD2	NA	TRBV29-1	SVGGSGSLTETQY
NA	NA	TRBV25-1	ASSALDSMVNTEAF
TRBD2	NA	TRBV10-1	ASSEGREADTGELF
NA	NA	TRBV6-5	ASSYTGGSYEQY
NA	NA	TRBV30	AWSAGVQEKLF
TRBD1	NA	TRBV5-4	ASSLGSTGTVSYEQY
TRBD1	NA	TRBV5-4	ASSLGDREIYEQY
NA	NA	TRBV6-5	ASRSALEEAF
NA	NA	TRBV7-9	ASSLGGSTEPQH
TRBD1	NA	TRBV11-2	ASSVYRGTGELF
TRBD2	NA	TRBV29-1	SVTGLAGRPYNEQF
NA	NA	TRBV29-1	SVGQPYNEQF
NA	NA	TRBV5-1	ASSIGRQTDTQY
NA	NA	TRBV19	ASSSGPTGELF
NA	few	TRBV19	ASSISSSEQF
NA	NA	TRBV7-9	ASGDWGGDEQF
TRBD1	NA	TRBV10-3	AISTGTESIQPQH
TRBD1	NA	TRBV27	ASSFITGEYGYT
NA	NA	TRBV11-2	ASSLERQDNDEQF
TRBD1	NA	TRBV18	ASFTTGGLDYGYT
NA	NA	TRBV7-2	ASSFVGQNNQPQH
NA	NA	TRBV2	ASGGGTEINNEQF
NA	once	TRBV6-5	ASSFWPQGGTETQY
NA	NA	TRBV6-5	ASSYLTRHTDTQY